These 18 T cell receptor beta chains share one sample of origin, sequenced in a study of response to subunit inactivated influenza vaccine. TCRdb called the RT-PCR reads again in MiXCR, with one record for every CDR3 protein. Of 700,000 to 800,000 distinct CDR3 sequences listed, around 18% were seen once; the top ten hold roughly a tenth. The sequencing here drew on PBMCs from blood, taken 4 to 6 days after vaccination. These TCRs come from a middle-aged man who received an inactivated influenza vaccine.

The CDR3 DNA is TGTGCCAGCAGCCAGACACTTGGCGGGGGCCAGCCCCAGCATTTT. It encodes CASSQTLGGGQPQHF. The chain carries TRBV4-2 and TRBJ1-5, with a tentative D call TRBD1 (6 bases). Germline V gene data show CDR1 as LGHNA and CDR2 as YNFKEQ. The CDR3 runs 15 residues. V dropped 3 bases and J dropped 7 bases, with 16 bases sitting between them.

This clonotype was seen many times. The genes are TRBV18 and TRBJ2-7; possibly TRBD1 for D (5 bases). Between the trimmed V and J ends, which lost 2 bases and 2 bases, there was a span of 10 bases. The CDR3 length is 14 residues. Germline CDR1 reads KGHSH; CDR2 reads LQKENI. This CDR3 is CASSPAGQAYEQYF. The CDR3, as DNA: TGTGCCAGCTCACCAGCAGGGCAGGCCTACGAGCAGTACTTC.

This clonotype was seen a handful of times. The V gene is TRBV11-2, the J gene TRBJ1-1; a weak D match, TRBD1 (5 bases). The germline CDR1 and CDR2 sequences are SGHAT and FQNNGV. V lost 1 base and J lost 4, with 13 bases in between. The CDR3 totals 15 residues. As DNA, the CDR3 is TGTGCCAGCAGCTTAGGAAGGTCGGGGACCACTGAAGCTTTCTTT. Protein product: CASSLGRSGTTEAFF.

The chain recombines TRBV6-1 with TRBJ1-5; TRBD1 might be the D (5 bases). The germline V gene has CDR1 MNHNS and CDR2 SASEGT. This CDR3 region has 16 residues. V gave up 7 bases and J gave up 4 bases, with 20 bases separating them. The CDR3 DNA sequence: TGTGCCAGCATCCGCGAGAGGGGAAGTGGGAATCAGCCCCAGCATTTT. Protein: CASIRERGSGNQPQHF.

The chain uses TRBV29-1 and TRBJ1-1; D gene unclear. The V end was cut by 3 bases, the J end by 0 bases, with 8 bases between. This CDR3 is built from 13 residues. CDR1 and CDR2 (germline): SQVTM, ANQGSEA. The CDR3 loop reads CSVDGIMNTEAFF. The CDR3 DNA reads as TGCAGCGTTGACGGAATCATGAACACTGAAGCTTTCTTT.

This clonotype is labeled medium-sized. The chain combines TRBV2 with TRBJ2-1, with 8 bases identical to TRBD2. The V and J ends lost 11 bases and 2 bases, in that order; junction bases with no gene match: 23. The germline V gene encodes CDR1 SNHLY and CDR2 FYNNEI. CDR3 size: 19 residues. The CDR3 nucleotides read TGTGCCTTCAGTTTCGGGCCTGTCGGCGGGAGGATACCCTACAATGAGCAGTTCTTC. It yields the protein CAFSFGPVGGRIPYNEQFF.

DNA of the CDR3: TGTGCCAGCAGCTTAGCCGGGCTAGCGGGAGCGGGGACCCAGTACTTC. The encoded protein is CASSLAGLAGAGTQYF. The chain joins TRBV7-6 to TRBJ2-5, with TRBD2 matching 10 bases. The CDR3 length is 16 residues. CDR1 SGHVS and CDR2 FNYEAQ come from the germline V gene. V shed 0 bases, J shed 7 bases, and the junction held 8 bases outside the gene matches. Using reference TRBV7-6 and TRBJ2-5 for the parts outside the CDR3, the full variable domain is GAGVSQSPRYKVTKRGQDVALRCDPISGHVSLYWYRQALGQGPEFLTYFNYEAQQDKSGLPNDRFSAERPEGSISTLTIQRTEQRDSAMYRCASSLAGLAGAGTQYFGPGTRLLVL.

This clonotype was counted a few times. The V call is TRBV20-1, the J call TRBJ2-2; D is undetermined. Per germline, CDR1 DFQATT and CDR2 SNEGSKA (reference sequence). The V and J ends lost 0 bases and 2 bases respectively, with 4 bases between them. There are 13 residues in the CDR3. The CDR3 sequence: CSAREENTGELFF. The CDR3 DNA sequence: TGCAGTGCTAGAGAGGAAAACACCGGGGAGCTGTTTTTT.

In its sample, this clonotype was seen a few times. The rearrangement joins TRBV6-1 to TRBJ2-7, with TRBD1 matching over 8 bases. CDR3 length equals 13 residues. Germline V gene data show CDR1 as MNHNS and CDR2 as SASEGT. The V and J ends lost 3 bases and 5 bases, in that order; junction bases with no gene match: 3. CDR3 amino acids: CASSETGEDEQYF. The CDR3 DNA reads TGTGCCAGCAGTGAGACAGGGGAGGACGAGCAGTACTTC.

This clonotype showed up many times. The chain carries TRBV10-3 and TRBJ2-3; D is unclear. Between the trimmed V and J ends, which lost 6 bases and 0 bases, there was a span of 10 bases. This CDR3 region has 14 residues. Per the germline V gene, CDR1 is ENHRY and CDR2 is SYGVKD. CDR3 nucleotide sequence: TGTGCCATCAGGAGAGTCTCTAGCACAGATACGCAGTATTTT. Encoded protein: CAIRRVSSTDTQYF.

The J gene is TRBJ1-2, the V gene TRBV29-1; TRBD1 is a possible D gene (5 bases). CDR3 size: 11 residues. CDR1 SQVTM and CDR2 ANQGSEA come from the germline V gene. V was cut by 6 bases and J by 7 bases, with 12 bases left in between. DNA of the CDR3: TGCAGCGTCTGGGGGAGCGGTGGCTACACCTTC. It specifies CSVWGSGGYTF.

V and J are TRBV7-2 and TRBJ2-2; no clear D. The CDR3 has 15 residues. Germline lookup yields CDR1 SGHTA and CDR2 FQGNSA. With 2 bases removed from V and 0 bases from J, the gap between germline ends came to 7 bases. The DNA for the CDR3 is TGTGCCAGCAGCTTAAAGGAATCGAACACCGGGGAGCTGTTTTTT. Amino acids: CASSLKESNTGELFF.

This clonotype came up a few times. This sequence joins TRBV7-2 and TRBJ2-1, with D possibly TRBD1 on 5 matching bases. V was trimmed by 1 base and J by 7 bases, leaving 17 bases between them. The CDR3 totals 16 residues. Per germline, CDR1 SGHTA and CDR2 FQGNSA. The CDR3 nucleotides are TGTGCCAGCAGCTTAGAATGGACAACTCCAGTGAATGAGCAGTTCTTC. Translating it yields CASSLEWTTPVNEQFF.

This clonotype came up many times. CDR3 nucleotides: TGTGCCAGCAGCTTTGGGAGGGGCGGTGAAGCTTTCTTT. Protein sequence: CASSFGRGGEAFF. The genes are TRBV7-2 and TRBJ1-1, with D maybe TRBD1 (5 bases). Trimming shortened V by 3 bases and J by 7 bases, and 12 bases separated the two germline ends. The CDR3 sequence is 13 residues long. Per germline, CDR1 SGHTA and CDR2 FQGNSA. Looking up the rest from reference TRBV7-2 and TRBJ1-1 gives the full variable domain: GAGVSQSPSNKVTEKGKDVELRCDPISGHTALYWYRQSLGQGLEFLIYFQGNSAPDKSGLPSDRFSAERTGGSVSTLTIQRTQQEDSAVYLCASSFGRGGEAFFGQGTRLTVV.

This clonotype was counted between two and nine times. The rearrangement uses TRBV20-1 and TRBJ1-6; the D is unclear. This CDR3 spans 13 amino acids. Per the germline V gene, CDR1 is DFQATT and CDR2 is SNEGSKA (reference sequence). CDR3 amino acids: CRPWAGYNSPLHF. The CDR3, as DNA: TGCAGACCCTGGGCGGGCTATAATTCACCCCTCCACTTT.

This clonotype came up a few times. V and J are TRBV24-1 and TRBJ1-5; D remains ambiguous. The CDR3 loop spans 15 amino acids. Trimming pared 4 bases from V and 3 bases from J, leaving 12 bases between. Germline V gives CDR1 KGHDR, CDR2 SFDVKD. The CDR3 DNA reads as TGTGCCACCAGTGAGGCAGGACCCTACAATCAGCCCCAGCATTTT. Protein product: CATSEAGPYNQPQHF.

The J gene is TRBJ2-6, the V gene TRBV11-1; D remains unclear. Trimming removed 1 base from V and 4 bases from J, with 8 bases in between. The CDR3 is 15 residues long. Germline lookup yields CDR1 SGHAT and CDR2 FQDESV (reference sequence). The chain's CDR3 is CASSLDWQGANVLTF. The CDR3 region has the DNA TGTGCCAGCAGCTTAGATTGGCAAGGGGCCAACGTCCTGACTTTC.

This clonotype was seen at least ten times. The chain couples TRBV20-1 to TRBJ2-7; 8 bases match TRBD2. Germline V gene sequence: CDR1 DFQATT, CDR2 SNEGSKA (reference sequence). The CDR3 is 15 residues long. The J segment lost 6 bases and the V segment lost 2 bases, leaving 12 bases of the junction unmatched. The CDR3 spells CSARLLPAGVAEQYF. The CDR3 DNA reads TGCAGTGCTAGACTATTACCAGCGGGAGTAGCCGAGCAGTACTTC.